The 4 T cell receptor beta chains presented below share a single source sample, sequenced in a study of cytomegalovirus exposure and HLA in healthy donors. Use of 60 Vbeta and 13 Jbeta primers characterized the PCR. Method: immunoSEQ multiplex PCR; TCRdb's copy keeps in-frame clones and lacks some. The sample carries about 150,000 clones, under 90% recorded once. Sequencing was done on a sample of PBMCs. These receptor sequences come from a boy between 2 and 10 years old in good health and CMV-seronegative.

This clone was found once. The J gene is TRBJ1-5, the V gene TRBV7-9, with 9 bases aligning to TRBD1. The V gene end was trimmed by 5 bases and the J gene end by 3 bases; junction bases not matched to a gene: 17. The CDR3 is made up of 19 amino acids. Germline values: CDR1 SEHNR, CDR2 FQNEAQ (reference sequence). The CDR3 DNA follows: TGTGCCAGCAGCAAGCGGGCCACAGGGGGCCGAAAGATCAATCAGCCCCAGCATTTT. Its translation: CASSKRATGGRKINQPQHF.

The chain carries TRBV9 and TRBJ1-2; 11 positions match TRBD1. Looked up from germline, CDR1 is SGDLS and CDR2 is YYNGEE. The V and J ends lost 6 bases and 0 bases, in that order; junction bases with no gene match: 4. The CDR3 is made up of 15 amino acids. CDR3 loop: CASTGTGGTNYGYTF. CDR3 DNA sequence: TGTGCCAGCACGGGGACAGGGGGGACTAACTATGGCTACACCTTC.

This sequence joins TRBV7-6 and TRBJ1-2; D unresolved. The germline V gene has CDR1 SGHVS and CDR2 FNYEAQ. The CDR3 sequence is 14 residues long. Trimming cost V 1 base and J 8 bases, with 14 bases left between them. The CDR3, as DNA: TGTGCCAGCAGCTTAGGTTGGCAGGCGGGCGGCTACACCTTC. Translated, it gives CASSLGWQAGGYTF.

The count of this clone is one. The CDR3 region is CASSSRTGLSYEQYF. CDR3 sequence (DNA): TGTGCCAGCAGCTCGCGGACAGGGCTCTCCTACGAGCAGTACTTC. The J gene is TRBJ2-7, the V gene TRBV11-3; 8 nucleotides agree with TRBD1. The CDR3 has 15 residues. Per germline, CDR1 SGHNT and CDR2 YENEEA. Germline trimming cut 4 bases from V and 0 bases from J; bases unmatched to any gene: 5.